The sequence of this T cell receptor (beta chain) was determined in a study of Graves' ophthalmopathy and Graves' hyperthyroidism. Study-wide findings and caveats: Appearing in blood as well were most expanded thyroid clonotypes above 0.001 frequency. It was with 70.59% sensitivity and around 75% specificity that the model predicted ophthalmopathy progression.

Certain patients, namely those with other autoimmune diseases, uncontrolled infections, pregnancy or lactation, were excluded. Orbital computed tomography and thyroid ultrasound, along with TRAb, serum thyroxine and clinical symptoms, underpinned diagnosis. A note on this clonotype: Its antigen is not known. A read error may explain this, as a much larger clone is one base away.

The CDR3 spans 15 residues. Per the germline V gene, CDR1 is SGHAT and CDR2 is FQNNGV. After removal of 6 bases from V and 6 bases from J, the junction contained 13 bases not matched to a gene. Beta-chain TCR CDR3 regions were amplified from RNA transcripts. HTBI primers primed a first-round RT-PCR, and a second-round multiplex PCR followed. TCRdb reanalysed the multiplex PCR reads using MiXCR and keeps one entry per CDR3 protein. Of around 600,000 distinct CDR3 sequences in the sample, about two fifths are singletons; the top ten hold around 3%. Sequenced input: peripheral blood. The sequence was collected from an adult man with Graves' ophthalmopathy. This chain connects TRBV11-2 to TRBJ2-7; TRBD2 matches 8 bases. This CDR3 reads CASRSETATSAEQYF. CDR3 nucleotide sequence: TGTGCCAGCAGATCTGAGACGGCGACTAGCGCCGAGCAGTACTTC. Supplemented by reference TRBV11-2 and TRBJ2-7, the full variable domain reads EAGVAQSPRYKIIEKRQSVAFWCNPISGHATLYWYQQILGQGPKLLIQFQNNGVVDDSQLPKDRFSAERLKGVDSTLKIQPAKLEDSAVYLCASRSETATSAEQYFGPGTRLTVT.